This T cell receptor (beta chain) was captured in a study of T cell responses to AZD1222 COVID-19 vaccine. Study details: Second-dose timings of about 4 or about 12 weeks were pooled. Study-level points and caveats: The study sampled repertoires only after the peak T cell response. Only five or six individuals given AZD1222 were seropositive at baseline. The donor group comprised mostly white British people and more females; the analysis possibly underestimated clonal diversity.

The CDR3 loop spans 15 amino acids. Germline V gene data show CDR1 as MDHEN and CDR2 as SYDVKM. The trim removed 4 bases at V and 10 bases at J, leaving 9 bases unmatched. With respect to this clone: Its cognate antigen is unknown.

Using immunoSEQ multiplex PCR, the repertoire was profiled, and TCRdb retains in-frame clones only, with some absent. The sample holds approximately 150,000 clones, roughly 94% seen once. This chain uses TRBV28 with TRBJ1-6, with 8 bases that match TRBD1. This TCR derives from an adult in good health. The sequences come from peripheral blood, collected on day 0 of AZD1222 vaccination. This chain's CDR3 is CASSSPGTGFSPLHF. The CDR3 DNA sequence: TGTGCCAGCAGTTCCCCCGGGACAGGCTTCTCACCCCTCCACTTT.